A single sample is the source of the 10 T cell receptor beta chains below, sequenced in a study of radiotherapy plus CTLA-4 blockade in lung cancer. TCRdb's table, derived via immunoSEQ multiplex PCR, lists solely in-frame clones and lacks some. The table has roughly 88,000 clones, about four fifths seen once; the top ten hold 0.65% to 0.9%. The sequences come from peripheral blood, collected from a patient treated with radiotherapy plus ipilimumab. The receptor set was obtained from a human donor with non-small cell lung cancer who had stable disease on radiotherapy plus ipilimumab.

The rearrangement joins TRBV10-1 to TRBJ1-1; D might be TRBD1 (5 bases). V lost 0 bases, J lost 10 bases, and 15 bases lay in between. Germline CDR1 reads WNHNN; CDR2 reads SYGVQD (reference sequence). CDR3 size: 14 residues. CDR3: CASSESSLPGGAFF. The CDR3 nucleotides are TGCGCCAGCAGTGAGTCGAGCCTCCCCGGGGGAGCTTTCTTT.

V and J are TRBV7-4 and TRBJ2-1; 13 positions agree with TRBD2. The CDR3 runs to 14 residues. Germline CDR1 SGHVT, CDR2 SQSDAQ. V dropped 5 bases and J dropped 13; count of bases not matched to a gene: 8. CDR3 protein: CASSTRTSGGCQFF. The DNA of the CDR3 is TGTGCCAGCAGCACAAGGACTAGCGGGGGCTGTCAGTTCTTC.

This sequence joins TRBV11-2 and TRBJ2-5; either TRBD1 or TRBD2 may supply D (5 bases each). The germline CDR1 and CDR2 sequences are SGHAT and FQNNGV. Trimming left V 5 bases short and J 4 bases short, with 14 bases between. CDR3 size: 14 residues. CDR3 loop: CASSPPGAGETQYF. The CDR3 DNA sequence: TGTGCCAGCAGCCCCCCCGGGGCAGGAGAGACCCAGTACTTC.

This chain uses TRBV6-5 with TRBJ2-7; TRBD1 aligns across 11 bases. The germline gives CDR1 MNHEY, CDR2 SVGAGI. Trimming removed 2 bases from V and 6 bases from J; junction bases left unmatched: 3. The CDR3 loop spans 14 amino acids. CDR3: CASSYGQGASEQYF. CDR3 DNA sequence: TGTGCCAGCAGTTACGGACAGGGGGCATCCGAGCAGTACTTC.

In this sample, this clone turned up a few times. This sequence joins TRBV19 and TRBJ2-3; no clear D. V dropped 3 bases and J dropped 3 bases, with 7 bases sitting between them. Germline assignment: CDR1 LNHDA and CDR2 SQIVND (reference sequence). There are 13 residues in the CDR3. The CDR3 here is CASSISETDTQYF. CDR3 nucleotide sequence: TGTGCCAGTAGTATTAGTGAAACAGATACGCAGTATTTT.

This clone has just a few counts. The V gene is TRBV19, the J gene TRBJ2-2, with D tentatively TRBD1 or TRBD2 (5 bases each). Germline values: CDR1 LNHDA, CDR2 SQIVND (reference sequence). This CDR3 is built from 14 residues. Trimming pared 11 bases from V and 3 bases from J, leaving 16 bases between. The CDR3 nucleotides are TGTGCCTCTCGAGGGGCGGTTGACACCGGGGAGCTGTTTTTT. It codes for CASRGAVDTGELFF.

The table lists this clone with a few counts. For the CDR3, the DNA is TGTGCCAGCAGTCCCGGGACAGCCAGGGACTACGAGCAGTACTTC. Amino acids: CASSPGTARDYEQYF. The chain joins TRBV28 to TRBJ2-7, with 7 bases fitting TRBD1. J lost 3 bases, V lost 5 bases, and 10 bases had no gene match. The V gene's germline CDR1 is MDHEN and CDR2 SYDVKM. This CDR3 contains 15 residues.

The chain has TRBV7-6 and TRBJ2-2, with unresolved D. CDR3 length: 12 amino acids. Trimming took 2 bases from V and 7 from J, leaving 5 bases between them. The germline CDR1 and CDR2 sequences are SGHVS and FNYEAQ. This CDR3 is CASSLPGGELFF. CDR3 nucleotide sequence: TGTGCCAGCAGCTTACCTGGCGGGGAGCTGTTTTTT.

The chain carries TRBV5-6 and TRBJ1-1; D call uncertain. V was shortened by 0 bases and J by 1 base, with 4 bases between the two germline ends. The CDR3 contains 13 residues. Germline V gene data show CDR1 as SGHDT and CDR2 as YYEEEE. The CDR3 protein is CASSLEGNTEAFF. CDR3 DNA: TGTGCCAGCAGCTTGGAGGGGAACACTGAAGCTTTCTTT.

In this sample, this clone turned up once. The chain uses TRBV18 and TRBJ2-5, with 8 bases aligning to TRBD1. Germline loops: CDR1 KGHSH, CDR2 LQKENI. With 5 bases clipped from V and 4 bases from J, the junction kept 3 bases outside the gene matches. The CDR3 length is 13 residues. This chain's CDR3 is CASSFGQGETQYF. The DNA for the CDR3 is TGTGCCAGCTCATTCGGACAGGGAGAGACCCAGTACTTC.